Listed below are T cell receptor beta chains from one sample, sequenced in a study of blood T cell repertoires in COVID-19. Repertoires were generated with immunoSEQ multiplex PCR, while TCRdb's copy carries only in-frame clones and drops some. The table shows over 55,000 clones, with over 80% occurring only once. The sample was peripheral blood. The receptors come from a man aged 50 or older with active COVID-19. Each CDR3 is given with its conserved first and last residue. The D gene is left open where the match is weak. The listing skips clone size in some rows; elsewhere it reads once, few, many or a size class.

D	V	size	J	CDR3	DNA
.	TRBV27	.	TRBJ2-7	CASSSRRSEQYF	TGTGCCAGCAGCTCCCGGAGGAGTGAGCAGTACTTC
TRBD1	TRBV7-9	.	TRBJ1-1	CASTETPEGAAFF	TGTGCCAGCACCGAGACCCCGGAGGGGGCGGCTTTCTTT
TRBD1	TRBV24-1	.	TRBJ1-4	CATSDRGLTGSREKLFF	TGTGCCACCAGTGATCGGGGGCTGACAGGGAGTAGGGAAAAACTGTTTTTT
TRBD2	TRBV7-7	.	TRBJ2-1	CASSPTLAGGSYNEQFF	TGTGCCAGCAGCCCCACCTTAGCGGGAGGGTCCTACAATGAGCAGTTCTTC
.	TRBV6-6	.	TRBJ2-3	CASSLPQVADTQYF	TGTGCCAGCAGTTTGCCGCAGGTAGCAGATACGCAGTATTTT
TRBD2	TRBV6-5	.	TRBJ2-7	CASSYSASGQRGQYF	TGTGCCAGCAGTTACTCGGCTAGCGGCCAAAGAGGGCAGTACTTC
TRBD1	TRBV6-6	.	TRBJ1-4	CASSYPGQTNIEKLFF	TGTGCCAGCAGTTATCCGGGACAGACTAATATTGAAAAACTGTTTTTT
TRBD1	TRBV7-9	.	TRBJ2-1	CASQQGPYNEQFF	TGTGCCAGCCAACAGGGGCCCTACAATGAGCAGTTCTTC
TRBD1	TRBV18	.	TRBJ2-5	CASSYGQGAQETQYF	TGTGCCAGCTCATATGGACAGGGGGCCCAAGAGACCCAGTACTTC
.	TRBV5-1	few	TRBJ2-2	CASTSGLQNTGELFF	TGCGCCAGCACCTCGGGACTCCAGAACACCGGGGAGCTGTTTTTT
TRBD1	TRBV19	.	TRBJ1-1	CASSMTGGQTEAFF	TGTGCCAGTAGCATGACAGGGGGACAAACTGAAGCTTTCTTT
.	TRBV2	.	TRBJ1-1	CASSLTFRVEAFF	TGTGCCAGCAGTTTAACGTTTCGGGTGGAAGCTTTCTTT
.	TRBV3-1/TRBV3-2	.	TRBJ1-1	CASGQIGSEAFF	TGTGCCAGCGGACAGATCGGCTCTGAAGCTTTCTTT
.	TRBV21-1	once	TRBJ2-1	CASSKGGIIYNEQFF	TGTGCCAGCAGCAAGGGGGGGATAATCTACAATGAGCAGTTCTTC
.	TRBV30	.	TRBJ2-1	CAWRFGVEQFF	TGTGCCTGGAGGTTCGGGGTTGAGCAGTTCTTC
TRBD1	TRBV28	.	TRBJ1-1	CASSSESGTANTEAFF	TGTGCCAGCAGTTCGGAATCCGGGACAGCGAACACTGAAGCTTTCTTT
TRBD2	TRBV7-9	.	TRBJ2-2	CASGLTSGRALSTGELFF	TGTGCCAGCGGGCTAACTAGCGGGAGGGCATTATCCACCGGGGAGCTGTTTTTT
.	TRBV6-2/TRBV6-3	.	TRBJ1-6	CASSYGQYNSPLHF	TGTGCCAGCAGTTACGGACAGTATAATTCACCCCTCCACTTT
.	TRBV7-3	.	TRBJ1-2	CAVGRADPYYGYTF	TGTGCCGTAGGCAGGGCAGACCCATACTATGGCTACACCTTC
.	TRBV6-5	.	TRBJ2-7	CASSYGHKSSYEQYF	TGTGCCAGCAGCTATGGACACAAGAGCTCCTACGAGCAGTACTTC
TRBD2	TRBV4-3	.	TRBJ2-3	CASSQVMQLAASTDTQYF	TGCGCCAGCAGCCAAGTCATGCAACTAGCGGCTAGCACAGATACGCAGTATTTT
.	TRBV30	.	TRBJ1-2	CAWSGGQGYGYTF	TGTGCCTGGAGCGGGGGGCAAGGTTATGGCTACACCTTC
.	TRBV15	.	TRBJ2-7	CATSRDRGYEQYF	TGTGCCACCAGCAGAGACAGAGGTTACGAGCAGTACTTC
TRBD2	TRBV15	.	TRBJ2-1	CATSRLAGALGFSSYNEQFF	TGTGCCACCAGCAGACTAGCGGGAGCCTTAGGGTTTAGCTCCTACAATGAGCAGTTCTTC
.	TRBV7-2	.	TRBJ2-1	CASSPLDSASYNEQFF	TGTGCCAGCAGCCCGCTCGACAGTGCCTCCTACAATGAGCAGTTCTTC
.	TRBV19	.	TRBJ1-1	CASSIPQQVTEAFF	TGTGCCAGTAGTATACCCCAACAGGTGACTGAAGCTTTCTTT
TRBD1	TRBV5-5	once	TRBJ1-1	CASSLRAQGAPEAFF	TGTGCCAGCAGCTTGCGGGCACAGGGGGCCCCTGAAGCTTTCTTT
TRBD1	TRBV29-1	.	TRBJ1-4	CSVSRGQLTLDLLRILTNEKLFF	TGCAGCGTTAGTAGGGGGCAATTAACTCTTGACCTTCTACGAATATTAACTAATGAAAAACTGTTTTTT
.	TRBV5-1	once	TRBJ1-1	CASRTQGGNTEAFF	TGCGCCAGCAGAACACAGGGTGGAAACACTGAAGCTTTCTTT
.	TRBV20-1	once	TRBJ2-1	CSASGRDFYNEQFF	TGCAGTGCCAGTGGACGCGACTTCTACAATGAGCAGTTCTTC
.	TRBV18	.	TRBJ2-1	CASSSTRNEQFF	TGTGCCAGCTCTTCTACCCGCAATGAGCAGTTCTTC
.	TRBV7-2	.	TRBJ1-1	CASSLGGGTATEAFF	TGTGCCAGCAGCTTAGGGGGAGGGACGGCCACTGAAGCTTTCTTT
TRBD2	TRBV19	.	TRBJ2-7	CASNTGEGLYEQYF	TGTGCCAGTAATACGGGGGAGGGCCTCTACGAGCAGTACTTC
.	TRBV5-1	.	TRBJ2-7	CASSLRGQAYEQYF	TGCGCCAGCAGCTTGCGGGGACAAGCCTACGAGCAGTACTTC
.	TRBV24-1	.	TRBJ2-1	CATSPGGTPGNEQFF	TGTGCCACCAGCCCCGGTGGCACCCCGGGCAATGAGCAGTTCTTC
TRBD1	TRBV7-2	once	TRBJ2-1	CASSLESGQFHEQFF	TGTGCCAGCAGCTTAGAATCGGGACAGTTCCATGAGCAGTTCTTC
TRBD1	TRBV12-3/TRBV12-4	.	TRBJ2-7	CASSPGQGHEQYF	TGTGCCAGCAGTCCAGGACAGGGACACGAGCAGTACTTC
.	TRBV9	.	TRBJ2-3	CASSQRGTTSTDTQYF	TGTGCCAGCAGCCAACGAGGAACAACTAGCACAGATACGCAGTATTTT
.	TRBV6-2/TRBV6-3	.	TRBJ2-2	CASSRDRELFF	TGTGCCAGCAGCCGGGACAGGGAGCTGTTTTTT